The present TCR beta chain was sequenced within a study of tumor-infiltrating lymphocytes in primary liver carcinoma. Making TCR beta cDNA involved approximately 510 ng total RNA and a constant-region primer. Slightly modified ARM-PCR with three nested multiplex PCR rounds yielded TCR beta libraries. With TRBV1-TRBV30 forward primers and a C-beta reverse primer, the first two PCR rounds were run for around 10 cycles each. Each CDR3 protein gets one entry after TCRdb re-called the multiplex PCR reads with MiXCR. The table lists about 20,000 distinct CDR3 sequences, roughly 80% of them singletons. Co-extraction yielded RNA and DNA from roughly 20-30 mg of unsorted bulk tissue. The germline gives CDR1 LGHNA, CDR2 YSLEER. V lost 3 bases and J lost 5, with 14 bases in between. The CDR3 runs to 14 residues.

This TCR was recovered from a woman in her twenties or thirties with primary liver carcinoma and hepatitis B virus infection. The chain has TRBV4-3 and TRBJ2-7; D not certain. The specimen sequenced was liver tumor tissue from sampling region 4. The subset here: tumor region T4, right-lateral pole. The CDR3 loop is CASSHTSLSNEQYF. The CDR3 DNA is TGCGCCAGCAGCCACACTTCCCTATCCAACGAGCAGTACTTC.